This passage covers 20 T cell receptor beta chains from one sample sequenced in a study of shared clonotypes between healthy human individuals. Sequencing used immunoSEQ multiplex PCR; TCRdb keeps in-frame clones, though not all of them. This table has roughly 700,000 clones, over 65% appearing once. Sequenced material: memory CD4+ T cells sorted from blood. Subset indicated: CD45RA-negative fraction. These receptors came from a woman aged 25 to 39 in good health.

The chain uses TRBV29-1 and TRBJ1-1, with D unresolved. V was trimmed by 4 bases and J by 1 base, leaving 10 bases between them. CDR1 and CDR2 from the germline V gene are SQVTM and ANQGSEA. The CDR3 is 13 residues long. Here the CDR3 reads CSVATLGNTEAFF. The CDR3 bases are TGCAGCGTTGCAACATTAGGGAACACTGAAGCTTTCTTT. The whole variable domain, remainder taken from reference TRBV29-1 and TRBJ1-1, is SAVISQKPSRDICQRGTSLTIQCQVDSQVTMMFWYRQQPGQSLTLIATANQGSEATYESGFVIDKFPISRPNLTFSTLTVSNMSPEDSSIYLCSVATLGNTEAFFGQGTRLTVV.

The CDR3 nucleotides read TGTGCCAGCAGTAGCCGGGACAGTAAAGGCTACACCTTC. Amino acids: CASSSRDSKGYTF. The V and J genes are TRBV2 and TRBJ1-2; 7 bases match TRBD1. Losses at the gene ends were 5 bases for V and 8 bases for J; bases not matched to a gene: 8. The germline V gene encodes CDR1 SNHLY and CDR2 FYNNEI. The CDR3 length is 13 residues.

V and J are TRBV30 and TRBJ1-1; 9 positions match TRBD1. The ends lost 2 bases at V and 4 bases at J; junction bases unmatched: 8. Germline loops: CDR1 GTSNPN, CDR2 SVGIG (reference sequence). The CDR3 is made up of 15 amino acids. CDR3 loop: CAWSRPGTGSTEAFF. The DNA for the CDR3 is TGTGCCTGGAGTCGTCCCGGGACAGGGAGCACTGAAGCTTTCTTT. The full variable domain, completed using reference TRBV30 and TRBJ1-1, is SQTIHQWPATLVQPVGSPLSLECTVEGTSNPNLYWYRQAAGRGLQLLFYSVGIGQISSEVPQNLSASRPQDRQFILSSKKLLLSDSGFYLCAWSRPGTGSTEAFFGQGTRLTVV.

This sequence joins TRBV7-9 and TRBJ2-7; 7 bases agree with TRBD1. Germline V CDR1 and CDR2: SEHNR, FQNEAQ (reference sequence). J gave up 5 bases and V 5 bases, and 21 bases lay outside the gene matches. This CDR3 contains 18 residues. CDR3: CASSPRSGTYRGYDEQYF. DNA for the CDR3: TGTGCCAGCAGCCCTAGATCCGGGACCTACAGGGGATACGACGAGCAGTACTTC.

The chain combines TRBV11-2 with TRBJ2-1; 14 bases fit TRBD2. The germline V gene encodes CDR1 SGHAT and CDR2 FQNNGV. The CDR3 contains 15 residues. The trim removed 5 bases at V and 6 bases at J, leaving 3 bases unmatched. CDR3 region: CASSPGLAGGNEQFF. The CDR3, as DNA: TGTGCCAGCAGCCCCGGACTAGCGGGGGGCAATGAGCAGTTCTTC.

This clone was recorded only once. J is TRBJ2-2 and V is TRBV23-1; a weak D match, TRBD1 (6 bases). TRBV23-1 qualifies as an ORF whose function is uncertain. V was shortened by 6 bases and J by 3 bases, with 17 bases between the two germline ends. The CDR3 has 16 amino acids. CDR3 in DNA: TGCGCCAGCAGCAACCAACCGGGACATCACACCGGGGAGCTGTTTTTT. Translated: CASSNQPGHHTGELFF.

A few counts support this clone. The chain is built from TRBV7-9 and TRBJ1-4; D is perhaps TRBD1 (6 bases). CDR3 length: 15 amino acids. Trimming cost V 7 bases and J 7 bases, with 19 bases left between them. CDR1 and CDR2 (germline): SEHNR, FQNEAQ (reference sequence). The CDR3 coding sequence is TGTGCCAGCACCCCGCGACAGACAGGCGGTGAAAAACTGTTTTTT. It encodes CASTPRQTGGEKLFF.

The CDR3 DNA is TGTGCCAGCAGCGTCACGTCCGGAGTAGGGAATGAAAAACTGTTTTTT. This translates into CASSVTSGVGNEKLFF. The V and J genes are TRBV9 and TRBJ1-4; D call uncertain. Germline CDR1 SGDLS, CDR2 YYNGEE. Trimming shortened V by 2 bases and J by 5 bases, and 16 bases separated the two germline ends. The CDR3 has 16 residues.

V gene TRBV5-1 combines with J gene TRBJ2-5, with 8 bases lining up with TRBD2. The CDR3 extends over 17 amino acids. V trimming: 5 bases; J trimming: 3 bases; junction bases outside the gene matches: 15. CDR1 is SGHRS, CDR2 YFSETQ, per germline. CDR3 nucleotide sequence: TGCGCCAGCAGTTATTACTTGCGCGGGAGGAACAAAGAGACCCAGTACTTC. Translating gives CASSYYLRGRNKETQYF.

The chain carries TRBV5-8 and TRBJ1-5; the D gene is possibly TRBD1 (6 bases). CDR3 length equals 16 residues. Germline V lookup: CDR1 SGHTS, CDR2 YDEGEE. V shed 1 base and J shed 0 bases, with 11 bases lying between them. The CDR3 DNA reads TGTGCCAGCAGCTTGCTCTGGGGGGCTAGCAATCAGCCCCAGCATTTT. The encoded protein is CASSLLWGASNQPQHF.

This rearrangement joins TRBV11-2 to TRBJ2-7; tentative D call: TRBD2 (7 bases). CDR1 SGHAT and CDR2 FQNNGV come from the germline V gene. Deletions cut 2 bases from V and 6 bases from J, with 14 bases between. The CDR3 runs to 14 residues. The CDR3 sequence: CASSLSSGEGEQYF. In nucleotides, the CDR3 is TGTGCCAGCAGCTTATCATCAGGGGAGGGCGAGCAGTACTTC.

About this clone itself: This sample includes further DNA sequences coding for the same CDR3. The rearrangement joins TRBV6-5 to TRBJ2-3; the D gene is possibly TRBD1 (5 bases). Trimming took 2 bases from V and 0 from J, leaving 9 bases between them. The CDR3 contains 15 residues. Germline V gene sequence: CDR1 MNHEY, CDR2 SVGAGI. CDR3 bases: TGTGCCAGCAGTTACGTAGGGGATAGCACAGATACGCAGTATTTT. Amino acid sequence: CASSYVGDSTDTQYF.

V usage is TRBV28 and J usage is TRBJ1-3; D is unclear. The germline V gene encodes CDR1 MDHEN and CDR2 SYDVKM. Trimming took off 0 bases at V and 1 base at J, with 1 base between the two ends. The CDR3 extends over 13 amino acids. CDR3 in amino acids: CASSLWSGNTIYF. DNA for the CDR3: TGTGCCAGCAGTTTATGGTCTGGAAACACCATATATTTT.

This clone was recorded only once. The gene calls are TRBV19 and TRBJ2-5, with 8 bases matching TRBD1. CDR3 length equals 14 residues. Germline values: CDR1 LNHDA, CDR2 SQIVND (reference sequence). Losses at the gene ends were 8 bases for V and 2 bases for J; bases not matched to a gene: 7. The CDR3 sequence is CASRTGPLQETQYF. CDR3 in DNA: TGTGCCAGTCGGACAGGGCCTCTGCAAGAGACCCAGTACTTC.

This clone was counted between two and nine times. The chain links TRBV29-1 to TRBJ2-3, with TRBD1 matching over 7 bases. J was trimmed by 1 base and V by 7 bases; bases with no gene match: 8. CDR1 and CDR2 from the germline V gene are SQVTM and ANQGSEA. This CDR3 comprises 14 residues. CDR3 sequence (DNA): TGCAGCGCAATGACAGGGCGCGGCACAGATACGCAGTATTTT. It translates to CSAMTGRGTDTQYF.

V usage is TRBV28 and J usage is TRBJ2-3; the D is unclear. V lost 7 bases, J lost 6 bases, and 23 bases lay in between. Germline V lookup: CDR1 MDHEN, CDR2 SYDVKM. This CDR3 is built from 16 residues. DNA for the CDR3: TGTGCCAGCAACGACCCCCTCGGGCAGTTCATCGATACGCAGTATTTT. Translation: CASNDPLGQFIDTQYF.

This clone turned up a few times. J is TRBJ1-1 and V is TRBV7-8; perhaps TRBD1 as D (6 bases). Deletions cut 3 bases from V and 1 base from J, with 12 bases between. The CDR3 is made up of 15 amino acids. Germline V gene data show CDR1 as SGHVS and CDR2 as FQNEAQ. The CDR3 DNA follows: TGTGCCAGCAGCTTCACCGGGACATCGAACACTGAAGCTTTCTTT. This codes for CASSFTGTSNTEAFF.

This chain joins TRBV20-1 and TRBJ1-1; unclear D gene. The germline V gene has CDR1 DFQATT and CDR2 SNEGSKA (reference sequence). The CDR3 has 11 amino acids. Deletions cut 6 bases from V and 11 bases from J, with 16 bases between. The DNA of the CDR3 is TGCAGTGCCAGCCTAGCCCCGGGGGCTTTCTTT. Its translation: CSASLAPGAFF.

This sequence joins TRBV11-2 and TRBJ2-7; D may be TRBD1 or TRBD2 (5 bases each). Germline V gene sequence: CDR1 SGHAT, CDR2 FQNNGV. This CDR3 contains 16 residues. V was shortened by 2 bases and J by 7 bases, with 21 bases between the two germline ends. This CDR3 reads CASSLFQGAVMGEQYF. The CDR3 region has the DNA TGTGCCAGCAGCTTATTTCAGGGAGCGGTGATGGGGGAGCAGTACTTC.

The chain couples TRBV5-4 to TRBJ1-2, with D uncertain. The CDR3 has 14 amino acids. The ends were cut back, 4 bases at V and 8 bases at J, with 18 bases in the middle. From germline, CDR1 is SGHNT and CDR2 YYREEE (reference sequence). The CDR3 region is CASSNYGRSIGYTF. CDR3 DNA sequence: TGTGCCAGCAGCAACTATGGGCGATCAATCGGCTACACCTTC.